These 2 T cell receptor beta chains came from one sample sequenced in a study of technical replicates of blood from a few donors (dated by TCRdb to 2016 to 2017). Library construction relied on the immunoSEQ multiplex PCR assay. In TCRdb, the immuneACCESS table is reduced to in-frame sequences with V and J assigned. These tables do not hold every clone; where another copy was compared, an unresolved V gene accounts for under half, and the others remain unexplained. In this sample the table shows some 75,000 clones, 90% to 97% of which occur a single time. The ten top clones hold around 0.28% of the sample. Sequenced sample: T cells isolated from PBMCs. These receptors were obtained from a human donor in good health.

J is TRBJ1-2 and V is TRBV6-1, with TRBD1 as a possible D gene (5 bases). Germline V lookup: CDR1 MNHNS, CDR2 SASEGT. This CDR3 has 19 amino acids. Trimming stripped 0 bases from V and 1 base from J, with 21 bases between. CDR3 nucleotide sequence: TGTGCCAGCAGTGAAGCGCTTCCGAACGACAGCCGTTTTAACTATGGCTACACCTTC. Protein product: CASSEALPNDSRFNYGYTF.

The CDR3 nucleotides read TGTGCCAGCAGGGGACAGACTAACTATGGCTACACCTTC. This gives the protein CASRGQTNYGYTF. The V gene is TRBV6-1, the J gene TRBJ1-2; TRBD1 matches 7 bases. V trimming: 6 bases; J trimming: 0 bases; junction bases outside the gene matches: 1. Per germline, CDR1 MNHNS and CDR2 SASEGT. The CDR3 totals 13 residues.